The 23 T cell receptor beta chains reported below all come from one sample, sequenced in a study of OX40 agonist ivuxolimab in advanced cancers. Preparation of the library involved the immunoSEQ multiplex PCR assay. TCRdb holds this immuneACCESS table with in-frame rearrangements only. Some clones are missing; in checked studies, unresolved V genes explain under half, and the rest has no known cause. Within this sample are about 73,000 clones, with roughly four fifths of them counted one time only. The biggest ten clones account for about 2.4% of the sample. Specimen: CD4+ or CD8+ T cells sorted from blood, collected in a trial of the OX40 agonist ivuxolimab. Source of these receptors: an adult with an advanced solid tumor such as melanoma, head and neck, liver or kidney cancer.

This clone was detected only once. V and J are TRBV9 and TRBJ1-2; D is unresolved. CDR1 and CDR2 (germline): SGDLS, YYNGEE. Trimming cost V 0 bases and J 8 bases, with 11 bases left between them. This CDR3 comprises 13 residues. CDR3 loop: CASSVGPGDGYTF. The CDR3 DNA reads as TGTGCCAGCAGCGTAGGACCTGGTGACGGCTACACCTTC.

The chain recombines TRBV6-6 with TRBJ2-2; D uncertain. The CDR3 covers 15 residues. CDR1 MNHNY and CDR2 SVGAGI come from the germline V gene (reference sequence). Trimming removed 6 bases at V and 2 bases at J, with 13 bases between. CDR3 amino acids: CASSDTVRNTGELFF. The DNA of the CDR3 is TGTGCCAGCAGCGACACGGTCCGTAACACCGGGGAGCTGTTTTTT.

V and J are TRBV13 and TRBJ2-2; no firm D call. V was cut by 3 bases and J by 4 bases, with 6 bases left in between. The germline gives CDR1 PRHDT, CDR2 FYEKMQ (reference sequence). The CDR3 sequence is 13 residues long. CDR3 amino acids: CASSFKSTGELFF. CDR3 nucleotide sequence: TGTGCCAGCAGCTTTAAGAGCACCGGGGAGCTGTTTTTT.

The chain joins TRBV6-5 to TRBJ2-7; D is undetermined. The CDR3 runs to 16 residues. In germline, CDR1 is MNHEY, CDR2 SVGAGI. V was cut by 0 bases and J by 1 base, with 13 bases left in between. As DNA, the CDR3 is TGTGCCAGCAGTTACTCGAATAAAGGACCTTCCTACGAGCAGTACTTC. Translated, it gives CASSYSNKGPSYEQYF.

The genes are TRBV6-5 and TRBJ1-5; D call uncertain. CDR1 and CDR2 (germline): MNHEY, SVGAGI. The CDR3 is 12 residues long. V shed 5 bases and J shed 16 bases, with 18 bases lying between them. The CDR3 here is CASSDSIGTIHF. Here the CDR3 DNA reads TGTGCCAGCAGTGATAGTATTGGTACGATTCATTTT.

The chain has TRBV5-1 and TRBJ1-1; unclear D gene. Trimming removed 0 bases at V and 0 bases at J, with 12 bases between. Per the germline V gene, CDR1 is SGHRS and CDR2 is YFSETQ. The CDR3 consists of 16 residues. CDR3 in DNA: TGCGCCAGCAGCTTGGTGGGAGGTACCCTGAACACTGAAGCTTTCTTT. It encodes CASSLVGGTLNTEAFF.

This chain connects TRBV7-8 to TRBJ1-2, with D hard to call. The V gene lost 3 bases and the J gene lost 5 bases, with 13 bases spanning the gap. The CDR3 runs to 14 residues. Per the germline V gene, CDR1 is SGHVS and CDR2 is FQNEAQ. The CDR3, as DNA: TGTGCCAGCAGCTTCGCCGTTGCCCTTTATGGCTACACCTTC. This sequence encodes CASSFAVALYGYTF.

V and J are TRBV5-8 and TRBJ2-4; TRBD2 agrees at 7 bases. This CDR3 is 15 amino acids long. Trimming at V came to 6 bases and at J to 3 bases, leaving 9 bases not matched to a gene. The germline gives CDR1 SGHTS, CDR2 YDEGEE. CDR3 sequence: CASMGGSEVKNIQYF. The CDR3 nucleotides read TGTGCCAGCATGGGAGGGTCAGAGGTCAAAAACATTCAGTACTTC.

This sequence joins TRBV19 and TRBJ1-5; perhaps TRBD1 as D (6 bases). Germline V lookup: CDR1 LNHDA, CDR2 SQIVND (reference sequence). V was trimmed by 3 bases and J by 5 bases, leaving 17 bases between them. The CDR3 covers 16 residues. In nucleotides, the CDR3 is TGTGCCAGTAGTATCCCCCAGGGGAGGATCGATCAGCCCCAGCATTTT. Encoded protein: CASSIPQGRIDQPQHF.

This clone was observed a handful of times. The genes are TRBV27 and TRBJ2-7; tentatively, D is TRBD1 or TRBD2 (5 bases each). The CDR3 runs to 16 residues. V lost 5 bases, J lost 2 bases, and 19 bases lay in between. Germline-derived CDR1 and CDR2 are MNHEY and SMNVEV (reference sequence). The chain's CDR3 is CASSKQPGTQTYEQYF. CDR3 in DNA: TGTGCCAGCAGTAAACAACCCGGGACCCAAACCTACGAGCAGTACTTC.

Note on this clone: One end of the junction does not line up with germline, which may come from a read error. The chain links TRBV20-1 to TRBJ1-4; D may be TRBD1 (6 bases). The CDR3 is 11 amino acids. From germline, CDR1 is DFQATT and CDR2 SNEGSKA (reference sequence). The CDR3 nucleotides read TGCAGTGCCCCTACGCCCGGCGGGGGGCTTTTT. It yields the protein CSAPTPGGGLF.

This sequence joins TRBV5-4 and TRBJ2-2; no clear D. Trimming stripped 0 bases from V and 2 bases from J, with 8 bases between. Germline assignment: CDR1 SGHNT and CDR2 YYREEE (reference sequence). The CDR3 loop spans 15 amino acids. The CDR3 DNA reads as TGTGCCAGCAGCTTGGCCACCGGAAACACCGGGGAGCTGTTTTTT. It yields the protein CASSLATGNTGELFF.

The rearrangement joins TRBV11-3 to TRBJ2-1, with 7 bases matching TRBD2. The J segment lost 0 bases and the V segment lost 4 bases, leaving 3 bases of the junction unmatched. Germline lookup yields CDR1 SGHNT and CDR2 YENEEA. This CDR3 has 15 residues. The CDR3 loop is CASSSLAASYNEQFF. The CDR3 DNA reads as TGTGCCAGCAGCTCTCTAGCGGCCTCCTACAATGAGCAGTTCTTC.

The chain joins TRBV5-6 to TRBJ2-2; D unresolved. The CDR3 has 15 amino acids. V was shortened by 4 bases and J by 0 bases, with 10 bases between the two germline ends. Germline V gene sequence: CDR1 SGHDT, CDR2 YYEEEE. CDR3 sequence: CASSTGGPNTGELFF. CDR3 DNA sequence: TGTGCCAGCAGCACCGGTGGCCCGAACACCGGGGAGCTGTTTTTT. Supplemented by reference TRBV5-6 and TRBJ2-2, the full variable domain reads DAGVTQSPTHLIKTRGQQVTLRCSPKSGHDTVSWYQQALGQGPQFIFQYYEEEERQRGNFPDRFSGHQFPNYSSELNVNALLLGDSALYLCASSTGGPNTGELFFGEGSRLTVL.

This clone was observed a single time. The chain links TRBV5-6 to TRBJ2-3, with unresolved D. V lost 4 bases and J 0 bases, leaving 21 bases between the germline ends. CDR3 size: 18 residues. The germline gives CDR1 SGHDT, CDR2 YYEEEE. CDR3 region: CASSRRFSRIGSTDTQYF. As DNA, the CDR3 is TGTGCCAGCAGCCGGAGATTTAGCCGTATTGGGAGCACAGATACGCAGTATTTT.

J is TRBJ2-6 and V is TRBV18; the D gene could be TRBD1 or TRBD2 (5 bases each). V lost 3 bases to trimming and J lost 0 bases, with 18 bases between them. This CDR3 comprises 19 residues. CDR1 is KGHSH and CDR2 is LQKENI in the germline V gene. The CDR3 nucleotides read TGTGCCAGCTCACCCCCGGGACCGTTTTCCACCTCTGGGGCCAACGTCCTGACTTTC. The encoded protein is CASSPPGPFSTSGANVLTF. Full variable domain (remainder filled in from reference TRBV18 and TRBJ2-6): NAGVMQNPRHLVRRRGQEARLRCSPMKGHSHVYWYRQLPEEGLKFMVYLQKENIIDESGMPKERFSAEFPKEGPSILRIQQVVRGDSAAYFCASSPPGPFSTSGANVLTFGAGSRLTVL.

The CDR3 bases are TGTGCCAGCAGCCCCTCAGCGGAGACCCAGTACTTC. It encodes CASSPSAETQYF. The chain uses TRBV7-9 and TRBJ2-5, with D uncertain. Germline V CDR1 and CDR2: SEHNR, FQNEAQ (reference sequence). The germline V and J ends were trimmed by 5 bases and 5 bases, with 9 bases remaining between them. CDR3 length: 12 amino acids. Filled out from reference TRBV7-9 and TRBJ2-5, the complete variable domain reads DTGVSQNPRHKITKRGQNVTFRCDPISEHNRLYWYRQTLGQGPEFLTYFQNEAQLEKSRLLSDRFSAERPKGSFSTLEIQRTEQGDSAMYLCASSPSAETQYFGPGTRLLVL.

This chain connects TRBV25-1 to TRBJ1-1; maybe TRBD1 (5 bases). V dropped 1 base and J dropped 6 bases, with 9 bases sitting between them. Germline V CDR1 and CDR2: MGHDK, SYGVNS. This CDR3 spans 13 amino acids. CDR3 protein: CASSELKGPEAFF. Here the CDR3 DNA reads TGTGCCAGCAGTGAATTGAAGGGGCCTGAAGCTTTCTTT.

V usage is TRBV6-5 and J usage is TRBJ1-1, with unresolved D. From germline, CDR1 is MNHEY and CDR2 SVGAGI. The V and J ends lost 1 base and 1 base respectively, with 7 bases between them. The CDR3 is made up of 14 amino acids. As DNA, the CDR3 is TGTGCCAGCAGTTACTTCGGGGAGAACACTGAAGCTTTCTTT. Translating gives CASSYFGENTEAFF.

The J gene is TRBJ1-4, the V gene TRBV13; 7 bases match TRBD1. CDR1 PRHDT and CDR2 FYEKMQ come from the germline V gene (reference sequence). CDR3 length: 15 amino acids. The V gene end was trimmed by 7 bases and the J gene end by 4 bases; junction bases not matched to a gene: 9. CDR3: CASTVGTAYNEKLFF. The CDR3 region has the DNA TGTGCCAGCACCGTCGGGACAGCTTATAATGAAAAACTGTTTTTT.

This chain links TRBV18 with TRBJ2-5; D ambiguous. V was shortened by 5 bases and J by 2 bases, with 9 bases between the two germline ends. The CDR3 extends over 13 amino acids. Germline V gene data show CDR1 as KGHSH and CDR2 as LQKENI. This CDR3 reads CASSIQVQETQYF. The CDR3 region has the DNA TGTGCCAGCTCAATACAAGTTCAAGAGACCCAGTACTTC.

This clone has a handful of counts. This chain links TRBV4-1 with TRBJ1-3; no definite D call. Trimming left V 8 bases short and J 2 bases short, with 7 bases between. The CDR3 covers 12 residues. Germline lookup yields CDR1 MGHRA and CDR2 YSYEKL. CDR3 nucleotides: TGCGCCAGCGGCAGCCCTGGAAACACCATATATTTT. Protein: CASGSPGNTIYF.

V gene TRBV7-9 combines with J gene TRBJ1-3; 12 positions match TRBD1. The CDR3 covers 14 residues. CDR1 is SEHNR and CDR2 is FQNEAQ in the germline V gene (reference sequence). The V and J ends lost 5 bases and 9 bases, in that order; junction bases with no gene match: 5. The CDR3 is CASSPGQGAITIYF. DNA for the CDR3: TGTGCCAGCAGCCCGGGACAGGGGGCAATCACCATATATTTT.